A selection of T cell receptor beta chains follows, all from one sample in a study of T cell responses to AZD1222 COVID-19 vaccine. Sequencing used immunoSEQ multiplex PCR; TCRdb keeps in-frame clones, though not all of them. The data contain under 200,000 clones, approximately 92% of them seen just once; the ten biggest clones take up around 1.6%. The sample here was peripheral blood, taken on day 0 of AZD1222 vaccination. These receptor sequences come from an adult in good health. The CDR3 runs from the conserved cysteine through the conserved F or W. D genes are given only for firm matches. Clone size is shown for a subset of rows, as once, few, many or a class of expanded clone.

J gene	V gene	clone size	D gene	CDR3 protein	CDR3 DNA
TRBJ1-2	TRBV3-1/TRBV3-2	.	TRBD1	CASSWTGGKSGYTF	TGTGCCAGCAGCTGGACAGGGGGCAAGTCTGGCTACACCTTC
TRBJ1-3	TRBV19	.	.	CASSALGSGNTIYF	TGTGCCAGTAGTGCCTTAGGCTCTGGAAACACCATATATTTT
TRBJ2-1	TRBV7-2	.	TRBD2	CASSLLAGGPSDEQFF	TGTGCCAGCAGCTTACTAGCGGGGGGGCCATCAGATGAGCAGTTCTTC
TRBJ2-1	TRBV4-3	.	TRBD2	CASSQTGLADIYNEQFF	TGCGCCAGCAGCCAGACCGGACTAGCGGATATTTACAATGAGCAGTTCTTC
TRBJ1-5	TRBV28	once	TRBD1	CASSTGQGPNQPQHF	TGTGCCAGCAGTACGGGACAGGGACCCAATCAGCCCCAGCATTTT
TRBJ2-5	TRBV27	once	TRBD1	CASSDLGQGTQETQYF	TGTGCCAGCAGTGACTTAGGACAGGGGACCCAAGAGACCCAGTACTTC
TRBJ2-5	TRBV3-1/TRBV3-2	once	TRBD2	CASSQRLAGGETQYF	TGTGCCAGCAGCCAACGACTAGCGGGAGGAGAGACCCAGTACTTC
TRBJ1-3	TRBV7-9	.	.	CASSSYDLLSGNTIYF	TGTGCCAGCAGCTCCTACGACTTACTCTCTGGAAACACCATATATTTT
TRBJ2-7	TRBV11-2	.	.	CASSFGSGLAYEQYF	.
TRBJ1-6	TRBV6-5	.	.	CASSYSDSPLHF	TGTGCCAGCAGTTACTCCGATTCACCCCTCCACTTT
TRBJ1-6	TRBV28	.	TRBD1	CASSLTGSIRALHF	TGTGCCAGCAGCCTGACAGGGTCTATTCGCGCCCTCCACTTT
TRBJ1-5	TRBV2	.	.	CASRAERDQPQHF	TGTGCCAGCAGGGCGGAACGCGATCAGCCCCAGCATTTT
TRBJ1-6	TRBV6-5	.	.	CASSPHHDNSPLHF	TGTGCCAGCAGTCCACATCACGATAATTCACCCCTCCACTTT
TRBJ1-5	TRBV27	.	.	CASSLLYGNQPQHF	TGTGCCAGCAGTTTATTGTACGGCAATCAGCCCCAGCATTTT
TRBJ2-7	TRBV5-4	.	TRBD1	CASSIGQGANPLVF	TGTGCCAGCAGCATCGGACAGGGGGCTAACCCCTTAGTCTTC
TRBJ2-1	TRBV10-1	.	TRBD1	CARRQGKMNEQFF	TGCGCCCGCCGACAGGGTAAAATGAATGAGCAGTTCTTC
TRBJ1-3	TRBV30	.	TRBD1	CAWSAGQAHGNTIYF	TGTGCCTGGAGTGCGGGACAGGCACATGGAAACACCATATATTTT
TRBJ2-1	TRBV7-9	once	.	CASTQVGGRSYNEQFF	TGTGCCAGCACCCAAGTGGGGGGGCGTTCCTACAATGAGCAGTTCTTC
TRBJ1-1	TRBV29-1	once	.	CSVGRTTEAFF	TGCAGCGTTGGGCGGACCACTGAAGCTTTCTTT
TRBJ2-1	TRBV12-3/TRBV12-4	once	.	CASRTGSREQFF	TGTGCCAGCAGAACAGGGTCTAGGGAGCAGTTCTTC
TRBJ1-1	TRBV29-1	.	.	CSVAYQGLQTEAFF	TGCAGTGTTGCGTACCAGGGGCTGCAAACTGAAGCTTTCTTT
TRBJ2-2	TRBV4-2	.	TRBD2	CASSPGLETGELFF	TGTGCCAGCAGCCCGGGACTAGAGACCGGGGAGCTGTTTTTT
TRBJ2-7	TRBV18	.	.	CASSPRVGGRLEQYF	TGTGCCAGCTCACCACGTGTAGGGGGTCGGCTTGAGCAGTACTTC
TRBJ2-6	TRBV19	.	TRBD2	CASSRLAGVSGANVLTF	TGTGCCAGTAGTAGACTAGCGGGTGTCTCTGGGGCCAACGTCCTGACTTTC
TRBJ2-7	TRBV27	.	TRBD1	CASRGTGWYEQYF	TGTGCCAGCCGCGGGACAGGGTGGTACGAGCAGTACTTC
TRBJ2-7	TRBV4-3	.	.	CASSQDQWDEQYF	TGCGCCAGCAGCCAAGACCAGTGGGACGAGCAGTACTTC
TRBJ1-4	TRBV18	.	TRBD1	CASSPPRGLGKLFF	TGTGCCAGCTCACCCCCTAGGGGGCTTGGAAAACTGTTTTTT
TRBJ1-1	TRBV7-2	.	.	CASSLGVNGKAFF	TGTGCCAGCAGCTTAGGAGTGAACGGGAAAGCTTTCTTT
TRBJ2-7	TRBV3-1/TRBV3-2	.	TRBD2	CASSPGAGVYEQYF	TGTGCCAGCAGCCCAGGAGCGGGAGTATACGAGCAGTACTTC
TRBJ2-7	TRBV11-2	.	TRBD2	CASSLPPTSGRSYEQYF	TGTGCCAGCAGCTTACCTCCGACTAGCGGGAGATCTTACGAGCAGTACTTC
TRBJ2-7	TRBV7-8	.	.	CASSSEGAARGEQYF	TGTGCCAGCAGCTCGGAAGGGGCCGCCAGAGGCGAGCAGTACTTC
TRBJ2-7	TRBV19	.	.	CASSRRALPDEQYF	TGTGCCAGTAGTAGGAGAGCCCTCCCCGACGAGCAGTACTTC
TRBJ2-4	TRBV10-1	.	.	CASSQGAKNIQYF	TGCGCCAGCAGTCAGGGAGCCAAAAACATTCAGTACTTC
TRBJ2-7	TRBV5-6	once	TRBD2	CASRLGLVHEQYF	TGTGCCAGCAGACTTGGACTAGTGCACGAGCAGTACTTC
TRBJ1-1	TRBV7-9	.	TRBD1	CASSSMTGALAEAFF	TGTGCCAGCAGCTCGATGACAGGGGCTCTAGCTGAAGCTTTCTTT
TRBJ1-5	TRBV5-4	.	TRBD1	CASSLGGGVNQPQHF	TGTGCCAGCAGCTTGGGAGGGGGCGTTAATCAGCCCCAGCATTTT
TRBJ2-1	TRBV11-2	.	.	CASSLGLVEQFF	TGTGCCAGCAGCTTAGGACTTGTCGAGCAGTTCTTC
TRBJ2-1	TRBV11-2	.	TRBD2	CASSFKSGQPGGEQFF	TGTGCCAGCAGCTTCAAAAGCGGGCAGCCGGGGGGTGAGCAGTTCTTC
TRBJ1-2	TRBV5-1	once	.	CASTFGDGPYGYTF	TGCGCCAGCACATTCGGGGATGGTCCCTATGGCTACACCTTC
TRBJ1-4	TRBV7-8	.	.	CASSLRHGKLFF	TGTGCCAGCAGCTTGAGACATGGGAAGCTGTTTTTT
TRBJ2-3	TRBV27	.	.	CASSFLPANPGFTDTQYF	TGTGCCAGCAGTTTCTTACCGGCCAACCCGGGCTTCACAGATACGCAGTATTTT
TRBJ1-1	TRBV6-4	.	.	CASSDSGYTEAFF	TGTGCCAGCAGTGACTCGGGATACACTGAAGCTTTCTTT
TRBJ1-6	TRBV12-3/TRBV12-4	few	TRBD1	CASSRQGTSPLHF	TGTGCCAGCAGTAGACAGGGGACTTCACCCCTCCACTTT
TRBJ2-2	TRBV2	.	TRBD1	CASSLQGANTGELFF	TGTGCCAGCAGCCTACAGGGGGCTAACACCGGGGAGCTGTTTTTT
TRBJ2-6	TRBV12-5	.	.	CASGLVLGTSGANVLTF	TGTGCTAGTGGTTTGGTATTGGGGACCTCCGGGGCCAACGTCCTGACTTTC
TRBJ1-1	TRBV3-1/TRBV3-2	.	.	CASSQEWGVTEAFF	TGTGCCAGCAGCCAAGAGTGGGGAGTCACTGAAGCTTTCTTT
TRBJ2-3	TRBV5-1	.	TRBD2	CASSLNPSGGADTQYF	TGCGCCAGCAGCTTGAATCCTAGCGGGGGAGCAGATACGCAGTATTTT